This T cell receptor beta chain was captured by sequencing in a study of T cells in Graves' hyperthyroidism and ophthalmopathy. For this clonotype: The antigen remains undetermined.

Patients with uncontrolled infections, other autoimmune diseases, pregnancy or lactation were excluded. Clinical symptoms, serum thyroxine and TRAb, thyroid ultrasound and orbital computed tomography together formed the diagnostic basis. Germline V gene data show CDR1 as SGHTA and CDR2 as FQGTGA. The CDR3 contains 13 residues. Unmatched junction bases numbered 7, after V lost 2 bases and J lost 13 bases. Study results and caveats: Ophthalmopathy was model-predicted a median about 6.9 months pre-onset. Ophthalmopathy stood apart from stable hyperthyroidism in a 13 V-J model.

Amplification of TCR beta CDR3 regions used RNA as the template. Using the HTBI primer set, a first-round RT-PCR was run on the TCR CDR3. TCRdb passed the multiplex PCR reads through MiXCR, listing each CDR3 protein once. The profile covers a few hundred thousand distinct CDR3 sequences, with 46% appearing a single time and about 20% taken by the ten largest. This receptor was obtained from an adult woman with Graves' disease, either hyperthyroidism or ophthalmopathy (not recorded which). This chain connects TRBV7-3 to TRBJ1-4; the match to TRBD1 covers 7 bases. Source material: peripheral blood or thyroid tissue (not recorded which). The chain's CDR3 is CASSLRQGGTLFF. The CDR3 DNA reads TGTGCCAGCAGCTTACGTCAGGGGGGCACACTGTTTTTT.